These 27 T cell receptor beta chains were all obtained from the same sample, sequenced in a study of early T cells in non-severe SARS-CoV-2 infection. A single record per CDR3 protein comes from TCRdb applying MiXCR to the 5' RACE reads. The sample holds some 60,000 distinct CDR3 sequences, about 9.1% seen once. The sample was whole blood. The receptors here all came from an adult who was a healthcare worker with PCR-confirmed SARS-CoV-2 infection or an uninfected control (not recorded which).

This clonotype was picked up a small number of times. As DNA, the CDR3 is TGTGCCAGCACCTACAGGGGGCGAGGGTACTACGAGCAGTACTTC. This sequence encodes CASTYRGRGYYEQYF. The chain is built from TRBV6-6 and TRBJ2-7, with 9 bases matching TRBD1. The ends lost 7 bases at V and 3 bases at J; junction bases unmatched: 10. Germline CDR1 reads MNHNY; CDR2 reads SVGAGI (reference sequence). This CDR3 is built from 15 residues.

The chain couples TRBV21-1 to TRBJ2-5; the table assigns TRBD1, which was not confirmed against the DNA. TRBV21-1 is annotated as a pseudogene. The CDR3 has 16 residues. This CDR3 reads CASSKQDRKYQETQYF. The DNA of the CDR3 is TGTGCCAGCAGCAAACAGGACAGGAAATACCAAGAGACCCAGTACTTC.

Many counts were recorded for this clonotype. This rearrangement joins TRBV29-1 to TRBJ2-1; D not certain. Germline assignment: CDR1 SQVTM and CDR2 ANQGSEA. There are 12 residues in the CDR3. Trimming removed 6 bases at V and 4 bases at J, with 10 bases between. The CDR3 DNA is TGCAGCGTAGTCCTGGGGTACAATGAGCAGTTCTTC. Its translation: CSVVLGYNEQFF.

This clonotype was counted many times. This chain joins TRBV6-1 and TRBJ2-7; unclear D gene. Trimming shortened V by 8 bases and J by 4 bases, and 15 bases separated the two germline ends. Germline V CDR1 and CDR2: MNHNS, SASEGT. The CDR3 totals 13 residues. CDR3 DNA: TGTGCCAGCGTCGGTGGGATAGATTACGAGCAGTACTTC. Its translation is CASVGGIDYEQYF.

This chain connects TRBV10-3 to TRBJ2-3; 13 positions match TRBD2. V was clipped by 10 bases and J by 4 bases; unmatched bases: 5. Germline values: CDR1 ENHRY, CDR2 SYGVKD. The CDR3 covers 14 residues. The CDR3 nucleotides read TGTGCCACCAGGGGACTAGCGGGATCAGATACGCAGTATTTT. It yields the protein CATRGLAGSDTQYF.

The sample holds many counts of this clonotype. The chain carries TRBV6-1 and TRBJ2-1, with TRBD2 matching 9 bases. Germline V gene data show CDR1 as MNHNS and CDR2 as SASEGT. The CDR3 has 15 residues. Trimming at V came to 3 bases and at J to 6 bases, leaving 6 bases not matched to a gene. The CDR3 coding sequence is TGTGCCAGCAGTGAGGTTGCTAGCGGGGCCAATGAGCAGTTCTTC. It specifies CASSEVASGANEQFF.

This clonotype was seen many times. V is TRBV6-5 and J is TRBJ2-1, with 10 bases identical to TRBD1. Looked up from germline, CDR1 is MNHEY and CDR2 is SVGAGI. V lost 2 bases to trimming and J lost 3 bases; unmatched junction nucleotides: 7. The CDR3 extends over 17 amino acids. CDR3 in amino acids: CASSYRAGTGVYNEQFF. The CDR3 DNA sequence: TGTGCCAGCAGTTACCGTGCCGGGACAGGGGTCTACAATGAGCAGTTCTTC.

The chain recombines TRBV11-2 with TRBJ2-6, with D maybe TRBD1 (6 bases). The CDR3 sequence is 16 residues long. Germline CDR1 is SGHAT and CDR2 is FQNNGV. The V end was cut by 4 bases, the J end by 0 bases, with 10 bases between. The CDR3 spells CASSSYRDSGANVLTF. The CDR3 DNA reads TGTGCCAGCAGCTCATACAGGGACTCTGGGGCCAACGTCCTGACTTTC. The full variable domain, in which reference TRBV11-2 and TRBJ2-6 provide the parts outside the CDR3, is EAGVAQSPRYKIIEKRQSVAFWCNPISGHATLYWYQQILGQGPKLLIQFQNNGVVDDSQLPKDRFSAERLKGVDSTLKIQPAKLEDSAVYLCASSSYRDSGANVLTFGAGSRLTVL.

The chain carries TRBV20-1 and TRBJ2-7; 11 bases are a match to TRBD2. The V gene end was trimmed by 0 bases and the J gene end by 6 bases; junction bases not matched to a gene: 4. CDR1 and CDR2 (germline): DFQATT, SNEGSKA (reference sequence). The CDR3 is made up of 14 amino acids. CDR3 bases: TGCAGTGCTAGAGACCCCACTAGCGGGAGCGAGCAGTACTTC. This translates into CSARDPTSGSEQYF.

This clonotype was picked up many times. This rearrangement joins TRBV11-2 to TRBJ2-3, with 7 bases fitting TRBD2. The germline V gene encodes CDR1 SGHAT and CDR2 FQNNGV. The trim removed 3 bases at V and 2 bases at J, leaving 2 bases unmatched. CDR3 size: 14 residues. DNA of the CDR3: TGTGCCAGCAGCTTCGGGACTAACACAGATACGCAGTATTTT. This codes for CASSFGTNTDTQYF.

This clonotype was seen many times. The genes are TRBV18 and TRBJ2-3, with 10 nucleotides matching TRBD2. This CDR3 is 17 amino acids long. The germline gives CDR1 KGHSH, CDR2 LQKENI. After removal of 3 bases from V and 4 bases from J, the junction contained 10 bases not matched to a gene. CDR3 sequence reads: CASSPVYSGRAPDTQYF. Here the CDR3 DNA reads TGTGCCAGCTCACCGGTGTACAGCGGGAGGGCCCCAGATACGCAGTATTTT.

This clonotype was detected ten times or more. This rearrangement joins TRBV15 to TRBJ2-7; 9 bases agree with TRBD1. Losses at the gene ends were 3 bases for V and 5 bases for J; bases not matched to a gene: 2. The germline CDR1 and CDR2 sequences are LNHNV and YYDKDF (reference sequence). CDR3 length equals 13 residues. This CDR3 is CATSRDRGDEQYF. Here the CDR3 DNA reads TGTGCCACCAGCAGGGACAGGGGTGACGAGCAGTACTTC.

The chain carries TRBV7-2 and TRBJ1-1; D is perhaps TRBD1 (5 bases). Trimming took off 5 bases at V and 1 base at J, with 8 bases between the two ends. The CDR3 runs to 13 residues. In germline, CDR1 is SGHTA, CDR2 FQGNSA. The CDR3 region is CASSRQTNTEAFF. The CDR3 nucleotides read TGTGCCAGCAGCAGACAGACGAACACTGAAGCTTTCTTT.

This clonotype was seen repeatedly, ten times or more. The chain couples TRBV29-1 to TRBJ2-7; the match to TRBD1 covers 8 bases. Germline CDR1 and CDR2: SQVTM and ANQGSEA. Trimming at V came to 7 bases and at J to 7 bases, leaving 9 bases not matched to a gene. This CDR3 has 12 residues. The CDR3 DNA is TGCAGCGGTAGTGACAGGGGCGAGGAGCAGTACTTC. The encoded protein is CSGSDRGEEQYF.

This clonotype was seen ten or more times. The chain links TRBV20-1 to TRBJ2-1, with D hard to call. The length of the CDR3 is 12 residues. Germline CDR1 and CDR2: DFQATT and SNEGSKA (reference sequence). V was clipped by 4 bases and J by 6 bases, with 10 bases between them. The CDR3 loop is CSATPPSNEQFF. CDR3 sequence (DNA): TGCAGTGCTACTCCCCCAAGCAATGAGCAGTTCTTC.

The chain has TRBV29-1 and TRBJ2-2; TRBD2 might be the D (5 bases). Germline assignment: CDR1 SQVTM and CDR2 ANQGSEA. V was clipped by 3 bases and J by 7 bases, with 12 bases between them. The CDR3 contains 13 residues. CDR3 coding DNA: TGCAGCGTTGACCCGGCAAGCGGCGGGGAGCTGTTTTTT. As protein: CSVDPASGGELFF.

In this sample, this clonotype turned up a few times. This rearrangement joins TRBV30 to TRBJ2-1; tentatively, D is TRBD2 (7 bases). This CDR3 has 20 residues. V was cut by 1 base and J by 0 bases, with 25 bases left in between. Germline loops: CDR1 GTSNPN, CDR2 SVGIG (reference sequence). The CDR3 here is CAWSGRASGQRGSSYNEQFF. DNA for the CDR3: TGTGCCTGGAGTGGGAGGGCTAGCGGACAGAGGGGGAGCTCCTACAATGAGCAGTTCTTC.

DNA of the CDR3: TGCAGCGCCCAGTGGCCGGGAGATACGCAGTATTTT. This encodes CSAQWPGDTQYF. V gene TRBV29-1 combines with J gene TRBJ2-3; D is unresolved. CDR1 is SQVTM and CDR2 is ANQGSEA in the germline V gene. Trimming removed 7 bases from V and 5 bases from J, with 13 bases in between. This CDR3 comprises 12 residues.

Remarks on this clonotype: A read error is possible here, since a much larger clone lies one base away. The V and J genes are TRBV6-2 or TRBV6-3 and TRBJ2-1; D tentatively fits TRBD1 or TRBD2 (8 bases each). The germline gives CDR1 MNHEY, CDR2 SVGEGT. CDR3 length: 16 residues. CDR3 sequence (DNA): TGTGTCAGCAGTTACTCGCCACTAGCGGACAGGGATGAGCAGTTCTTC. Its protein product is CVSSYSPLADRDEQFF.

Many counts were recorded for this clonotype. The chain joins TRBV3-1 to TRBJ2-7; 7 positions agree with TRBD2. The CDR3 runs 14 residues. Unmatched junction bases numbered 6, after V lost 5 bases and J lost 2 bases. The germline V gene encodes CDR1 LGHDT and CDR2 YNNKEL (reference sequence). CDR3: CASSASGGAYEQYF. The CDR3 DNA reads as TGTGCCAGCAGCGCTAGCGGCGGGGCCTACGAGCAGTACTTC.

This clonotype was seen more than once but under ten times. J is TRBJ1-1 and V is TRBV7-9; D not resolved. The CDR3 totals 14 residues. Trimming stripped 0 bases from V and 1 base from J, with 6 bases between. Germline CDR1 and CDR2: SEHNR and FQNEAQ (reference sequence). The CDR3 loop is CASSLARQNTEAFF. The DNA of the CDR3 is TGTGCCAGCAGCTTAGCGAGACAGAACACTGAAGCTTTCTTT.

The CDR3 sequence: CASSSGIAKNIQYF. The CDR3 nucleotides are TGTGCCAGCAGCAGCGGGATAGCCAAAAACATTCAGTACTTC. The V gene is TRBV7-8, the J gene TRBJ2-4, with TRBD2 identical over 7 bases. Trimming at V came to 5 bases and at J to 0 bases, leaving 1 base not matched to a gene. Germline assignment: CDR1 SGHVS and CDR2 FQNEAQ. The CDR3 covers 14 residues. The full variable domain, its missing parts supplied by reference TRBV7-8 and TRBJ2-4, is GAGVSQSPRYKVAKRGQDVALRCDPISGHVSLFWYQQALGQGPEFLTYFQNEAQLDKSGLPSDRFFAERPEGSVSTLKIQRTQQEDSAVYLCASSSGIAKNIQYFGAGTRLSVL.

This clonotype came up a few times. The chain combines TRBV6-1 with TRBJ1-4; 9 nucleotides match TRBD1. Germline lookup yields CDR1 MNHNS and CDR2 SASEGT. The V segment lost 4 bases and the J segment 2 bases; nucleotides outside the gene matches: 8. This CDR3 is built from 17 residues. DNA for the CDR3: TGTGCCAGCAGTGTCCGATCGACAGGGGGTACTAATGAAAAACTGTTTTTT. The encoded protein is CASSVRSTGGTNEKLFF.

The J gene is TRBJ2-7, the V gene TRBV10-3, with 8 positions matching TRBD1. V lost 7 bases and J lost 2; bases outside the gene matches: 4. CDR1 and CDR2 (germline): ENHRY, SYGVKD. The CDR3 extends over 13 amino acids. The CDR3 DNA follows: TGTGCCATCAAAGGGACAGGAGCCTACGAGCAGTACTTC. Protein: CAIKGTGAYEQYF.

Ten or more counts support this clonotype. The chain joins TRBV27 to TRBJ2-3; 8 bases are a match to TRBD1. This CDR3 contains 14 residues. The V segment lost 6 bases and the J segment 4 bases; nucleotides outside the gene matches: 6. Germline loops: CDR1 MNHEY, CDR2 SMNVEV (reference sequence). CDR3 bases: TGTGCCAGCAGGGGACAGGCATTTTCAGATACGCAGTATTTT. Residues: CASRGQAFSDTQYF.

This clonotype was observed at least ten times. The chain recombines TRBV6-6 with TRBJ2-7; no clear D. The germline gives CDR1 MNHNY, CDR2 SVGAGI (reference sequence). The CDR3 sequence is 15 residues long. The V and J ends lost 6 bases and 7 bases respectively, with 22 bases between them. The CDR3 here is CASSSSRVTRVEQYF. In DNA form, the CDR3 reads TGTGCCAGCAGCTCTTCTAGGGTTACGAGAGTAGAGCAGTACTTC.

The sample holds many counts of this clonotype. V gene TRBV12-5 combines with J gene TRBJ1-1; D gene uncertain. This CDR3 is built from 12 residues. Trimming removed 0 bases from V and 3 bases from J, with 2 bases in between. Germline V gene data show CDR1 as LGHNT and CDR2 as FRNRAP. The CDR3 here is CASGLVYTEAFF. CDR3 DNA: TGTGCTAGTGGTTTGGTATACACTGAAGCTTTCTTT.